This T cell receptor beta chain was documented in a study of T cell responses to AZD1222 COVID-19 vaccine. Findings of the study overall: Regions 160-218 and 743-854 held dominance among vaccine-associated CD4 TCRs, which spanned spike. Reportedly, close to half of spike-specific TCRs are directed against unmutated variant regions. Donors were chiefly white British, with a greater number of females, and clonal diversity was perhaps underestimated. Repertoires were obtained solely post-peak T cell response.

Generated by immunoSEQ multiplex PCR, the TCRdb table keeps only in-frame clones and is missing some. The data show 240,000 or so clones, with more than 85% seen just once and 0.55% held by the top ten. The V end lost 1 base, the J end lost 7 bases, and 5 bases lay between the germline ends. The V gene's germline CDR1 is SGHTA and CDR2 FQGNSA. This CDR3 is 12 amino acids long. Comments on this clone: The antigen remains unidentified.

The input for sequencing was peripheral blood, taken on day 0 of AZD1222 vaccination. This receptor was taken from an adult in good health. This sequence joins TRBV7-2 and TRBJ2-1, with D unresolved. The CDR3 nucleotides are TGTGCCAGCAGCTTAGTAAGTAATGAGCAGTTCTTC. Its protein product is CASSLVSNEQFF.